The next 13 T cell receptor beta chains were all read from a single sample in a study of PD-L1 blockade in urothelial cancer. The table came from immunoSEQ multiplex PCR; TCRdb's copy has only in-frame clones and leaves some out. The sample lists around 40,000 clones; 80% to 90% were seen once. Sample: PBMCs, taken around atezolizumab (anti-PD-L1) treatment. Receptors were obtained from a man aged 60 to 69 with urothelial cancer.

CDR3 in DNA: TGTGCCAGCAGGTCCAGCGGGAGCTCCTACGAGCAGTACTTC. Its protein product is CASRSSGSSYEQYF. The J gene is TRBJ2-7, the V gene TRBV25-1; 8 positions match TRBD2. Germline V gene lookup returns CDR1 MGHDK and CDR2 SYGVNS. Trimming removed 6 bases from V and 0 bases from J; junction bases left unmatched: 4. The length of the CDR3 is 14 residues.

The CDR3 region is CASTPGQGGPYEQYF. For the CDR3, the DNA is TGCGCCAGCACACCGGGACAGGGAGGACCCTACGAGCAGTACTTC. The chain has TRBV5-1 and TRBJ2-7; 9 bases map to TRBD1. This CDR3 contains 15 residues. Germline CDR1 reads SGHRS; CDR2 reads YFSETQ. J was trimmed by 2 bases and V by 6 bases; bases with no gene match: 9.

The V gene is TRBV28, the J gene TRBJ2-2; D ambiguous. V shed 6 bases and J shed 0 bases, with 5 bases lying between them. The CDR3 sequence is 13 residues long. Germline loops: CDR1 MDHEN, CDR2 SYDVKM. CDR3 region: CASRTSNTGELFF. DNA for the CDR3: TGTGCCAGCAGGACTTCGAACACCGGGGAGCTGTTTTTT.

The chain employs TRBV6-6 and TRBJ2-1; 12 positions agree with TRBD2. V trimming: 5 bases; J trimming: 5 bases; junction bases outside the gene matches: 7. The CDR3 has 16 amino acids. The germline V gene has CDR1 MNHNY and CDR2 SVGAGI (reference sequence). CDR3 amino acids: CASSLTSGSWNNEQFF. In DNA form, the CDR3 reads TGTGCCAGCAGTCTGACTAGCGGGAGTTGGAACAATGAGCAGTTCTTC.

Only one count was recorded for this clone. V gene TRBV5-1 combines with J gene TRBJ1-5; D perhaps matches TRBD1 (5 bases). This CDR3 is built from 15 residues. Trimming stripped 0 bases from V and 5 bases from J, with 12 bases between. CDR1 and CDR2 (germline): SGHRS, YFSETQ. CDR3 residues: CASSLDGQGYQPQHF. DNA of the CDR3: TGCGCCAGCAGCTTGGATGGGCAGGGTTATCAGCCCCAGCATTTT.

This clone was recorded once. The chain joins TRBV19 to TRBJ2-5; D may be TRBD1 (5 bases). The germline V gene has CDR1 LNHDA and CDR2 SQIVND (reference sequence). The V gene lost 6 bases and the J gene lost 2 bases, with 19 bases spanning the gap. CDR3 length equals 16 residues. The CDR3: CASSTMGGRGQETQYF. Written as DNA, the CDR3 is TGTGCCAGTAGCACGATGGGCGGAAGGGGTCAAGAGACCCAGTACTTC.

The CDR3: CASFGQGYGYTF. CDR3 in DNA: TGTGCCAGCTTTGGACAGGGGTATGGCTACACCTTC. The chain has TRBV5-4 and TRBJ1-2, with TRBD1 identical over 9 bases. Germline values: CDR1 SGHNT, CDR2 YYREEE (reference sequence). The trim removed 7 bases at V and 5 bases at J, leaving 3 bases unmatched. CDR3 length: 12 residues. The variable domain in full, with the rest retrieved from reference TRBV5-4 and TRBJ1-2, is ETGVTQSPTHLIKTRGQQVTLRCSSQSGHNTVSWYQQALGQGPQFIFQYYREEENGRGNFPPRFSGLQFPNYSSELNVNALELDDSALYLCASFGQGYGYTFGSGTRLTVV.

V is TRBV11-3 and J is TRBJ2-1; 15 bases are shared with TRBD2. V shed 5 bases, J shed 2 bases, and the junction held 7 bases outside the gene matches. The CDR3 has 18 amino acids. Germline V gives CDR1 SGHNT, CDR2 YENEEA. The chain's CDR3 is CASSGGGLAGGPYNEQFF. The CDR3 region has the DNA TGTGCCAGCAGCGGAGGGGGACTAGCGGGAGGACCCTACAATGAGCAGTTCTTC. Looking up the rest from reference TRBV11-3 and TRBJ2-1 gives the full variable domain: EAGVVQSPRYKIIEKKQPVAFWCNPISGHNTLYWYLQNLGQGPELLIRYENEEAVDDSQLPKDRFSAERLKGVDSTLKIQPAELGDSAVYLCASSGGGLAGGPYNEQFFGPGTRLTVL.

This chain uses TRBV9 with TRBJ2-7, with TRBD2 identical over 7 bases. This CDR3 is built from 15 residues. J was trimmed by 2 bases and V by 2 bases; bases with no gene match: 7. Per germline, CDR1 SGDLS and CDR2 YYNGEE. The DNA for the CDR3 is TGTGCCAGCAGCGTCGCTGGCGGGAGTGCCTACGAGCAGTACTTC. This encodes CASSVAGGSAYEQYF. The complete variable domain, with remaining parts taken from reference TRBV9 and TRBJ2-7, reads DSGVTQTPKHLITATGQRVTLRCSPRSGDLSVYWYQQSLDQGLQFLIQYYNGEERAKGNILERFSAQQFPDLHSELNLSSLELGDSALYFCASSVAGGSAYEQYFGPGTRLTVT.

The chain combines TRBV29-1 with TRBJ2-7; 10 bases are a match to TRBD2. After removal of 6 bases from V and 4 bases from J, the junction contained 6 bases not matched to a gene. In germline, CDR1 is SQVTM, CDR2 ANQGSEA. This CDR3 comprises 13 residues. CDR3 DNA sequence: TGCAGCGTCCTGCTAGCGGGAGAGTACGAGCAGTACTTC. Translation gives CSVLLAGEYEQYF.

This clone was detected once. DNA for the CDR3: TGTGCCACTGCCCCCCTCTATAGGGGCCACTCCTACGAGCAGTACTTC. Amino acids: CATAPLYRGHSYEQYF. The V gene is TRBV19, the J gene TRBJ2-7, with D tentatively TRBD1 (5 bases). There are 16 residues in the CDR3. Germline lookup yields CDR1 LNHDA and CDR2 SQIVND (reference sequence). Trimming removed 10 bases from V and 0 bases from J, with 22 bases in between.

The chain couples TRBV27 to TRBJ1-1; D gene uncertain. Looked up from germline, CDR1 is MNHEY and CDR2 is SMNVEV (reference sequence). The CDR3 has 12 amino acids. Between the trimmed V and J ends, which lost 3 bases and 11 bases, there was a span of 13 bases. The CDR3 DNA reads TGTGCCAGCAGTTTTCGGGCGGGGAAGGCTTTCTTT. This gives the protein CASSFRAGKAFF.

V gene TRBV6-5 combines with J gene TRBJ2-5; TRBD1 matches 9 bases. The CDR3 covers 14 residues. Germline CDR1 and CDR2: MNHEY and SVGAGI. J lost 7 bases, V lost 6 bases, and 9 bases had no gene match. CDR3 loop: CASSSGQGFGTQYF. Here the CDR3 DNA reads TGTGCCAGCAGCTCTGGACAGGGGTTTGGGACCCAGTACTTC.